One sample yielded the 9 T cell receptor beta chains listed below, sequenced in a study of shared clonotypes between healthy human individuals. Using immunoSEQ multiplex PCR, the repertoire was profiled, and TCRdb retains in-frame clones only, with some absent. The repertoire holds 490,000 or so clones, 79% seen once, with less than 15% in the top ten. The sample consisted of PBMCs. These receptors were taken from a woman aged 40-49 years in good health. Some clones in this sample may be carry-over from other donors' samples.

V is TRBV5-6 and J is TRBJ2-5; 9 nucleotides agree with TRBD1. CDR3 length equals 15 residues. Losses at the gene ends were 0 bases for V and 3 bases for J; bases not matched to a gene: 3. CDR1 and CDR2 (germline): SGHDT, YYEEEE. The CDR3 DNA reads TGTGCCAGCAGCTTGGCCAGGGACAGGGAAGAGACCCAGTACTTC. This gives the protein CASSLARDREETQYF.

This clone has a single count. The chain is built from TRBV2 and TRBJ2-2; D is possibly TRBD2 (6 bases). The CDR3 runs to 15 residues. V was shortened by 7 bases and J by 2 bases, with 14 bases between the two germline ends. Germline V gene sequence: CDR1 SNHLY, CDR2 FYNNEI. The CDR3 region has the DNA TGTGCCAGCAATAGTTGGGGGGAAAACACCGGGGAGCTGTTTTTT. This sequence encodes CASNSWGENTGELFF.

This rearrangement joins TRBV28 to TRBJ2-2; 7 nucleotides align to TRBD2. The CDR3 loop spans 16 amino acids. Germline CDR1 and CDR2: MDHEN and SYDVKM. V lost 5 bases and J lost 4; bases outside the gene matches: 10. Here the CDR3 DNA reads TGTGCCAGCAGTCCGAGGGGCGGGAGCCTCACCGGGGAGCTGTTTTTT. It is translated as CASSPRGGSLTGELFF.

The chain has TRBV10-3 and TRBJ2-7, with D tentatively TRBD1 (6 bases). V dropped 0 bases and J dropped 2 bases, with 8 bases sitting between them. The germline CDR1 and CDR2 sequences are ENHRY and SYGVKD. CDR3 length equals 14 residues. CDR3 sequence reads: CAISESGDTYEQYF. The CDR3 DNA sequence: TGTGCCATCAGTGAGTCGGGGGACACCTACGAGCAGTACTTC.

The chain couples TRBV10-2 to TRBJ2-3, with a tentative D call TRBD2 (6 bases). Per germline, CDR1 WSHSY and CDR2 SAAADI. The CDR3 runs 14 residues. Trimming left V 3 bases short and J 8 bases short, with 15 bases between. As DNA, the CDR3 is TGCGCCAGCAGTGATGCGGGGAAGGGTATTACGCAGTATTTT. It codes for CASSDAGKGITQYF.

V gene TRBV19 combines with J gene TRBJ2-7; 10 bases map to TRBD2. The CDR3 covers 13 residues. The V gene end was trimmed by 3 bases and the J gene end by 7 bases; junction bases not matched to a gene: 3. Germline CDR1 and CDR2: LNHDA and SQIVND (reference sequence). The DNA for the CDR3 is TGTGCCAGTAGTATCGGACTAGCGGAAGAGCAGTACTTC. Its translation: CASSIGLAEEQYF.

The chain carries TRBV27 and TRBJ2-5; D is possibly TRBD1 (5 bases). The CDR3 runs to 13 residues. The V end lost 3 bases, the J end lost 5 bases, and 10 bases lay between the germline ends. Germline V gene lookup returns CDR1 MNHEY and CDR2 SMNVEV (reference sequence). CDR3 loop: CASSFNSGETQYF. For the CDR3, the DNA is TGTGCCAGCAGTTTTAATTCAGGGGAGACCCAGTACTTC.

The chain has TRBV2 and TRBJ1-2, with D maybe TRBD1 (6 bases). CDR1 is SNHLY and CDR2 is FYNNEI in the germline V gene. The V and J ends lost 2 bases and 4 bases respectively, with 14 bases between them. CDR3 length equals 15 residues. The CDR3 DNA reads TGTGCCAGCAGTGAAAGGTCAGGGGAGACCTATGGCTACACCTTC. Translation: CASSERSGETYGYTF.

The chain has TRBV30 and TRBJ1-1; D may be TRBD1 (6 bases). The germline CDR1 and CDR2 sequences are GTSNPN and SVGIG (reference sequence). V lost 2 bases, J lost 5 bases, and 12 bases lay in between. The CDR3 sequence is 13 residues long. CDR3 DNA: TGTGCCTGGAGTCCAGGGGTCTGGACTGAAGCTTTCTTT. This encodes CAWSPGVWTEAFF.